Below are 22 T cell receptor beta chains sequenced from a single sample in a study of blood T cell repertoires in COVID-19. Using immunoSEQ multiplex PCR, the repertoire was profiled, and TCRdb retains in-frame clones only, with some absent. The sample lists 95,000 to 100,000 clones, 65% to 85% occurring once. Sample: peripheral blood. Receptors were obtained from a woman in her sixties or seventies with acute or convalescent COVID-19.

This chain links TRBV5-6 with TRBJ1-2, with D possibly TRBD1 on 6 matching bases. Germline CDR1 SGHDT, CDR2 YYEEEE. The germline V and J ends were trimmed by 2 bases and 6 bases, with 11 bases remaining between them. CDR3 length: 13 residues. The CDR3 nucleotides read TGTGCCAGCAGCTTTACCGGGACACATGGCTACACCTTC. This codes for CASSFTGTHGYTF.

The V call is TRBV6-5, the J call TRBJ1-2; 8 nucleotides match TRBD1. V was clipped by 4 bases and J by 5 bases; unmatched bases: 6. The germline gives CDR1 MNHEY, CDR2 SVGAGI. The CDR3 consists of 14 residues. For the CDR3, the DNA is TGTGCCAGCAGTTCCGGACAGGGTGATTATGGCTACACCTTC. Its translation: CASSSGQGDYGYTF.

This chain links TRBV20-1 with TRBJ1-2; TRBD1 might be the D (5 bases). CDR3 length: 11 residues. In germline, CDR1 is DFQATT, CDR2 SNEGSKA (reference sequence). Trimming removed 6 bases at V and 7 bases at J, with 12 bases between. This chain's CDR3 is CSAQGVLGYTF. CDR3 DNA: TGCAGTGCGCAAGGGGTTCTTGGCTACACCTTC.

The rearrangement uses TRBV7-2 and TRBJ1-3; 8 bases align to TRBD1. V was pared by 0 bases and J by 4 bases, with 5 bases of the junction left unmatched. CDR1 is SGHTA and CDR2 is FQGNSA in the germline V gene. The CDR3 length is 16 residues. CDR3 in amino acids: CASSLARQGRGNTIYF. Here the CDR3 DNA reads TGTGCCAGCAGCTTAGCGCGACAGGGGCGGGGAAACACCATATATTTT.

This chain connects TRBV5-5 to TRBJ1-1; TRBD1 agrees at 8 bases. Germline V gene sequence: CDR1 SGHKS, CDR2 YYEKEE (reference sequence). The V segment lost 4 bases and the J segment 4 bases; nucleotides outside the gene matches: 15. The CDR3 is made up of 17 amino acids. The chain's CDR3 is CASSGRWAGGFGTEAFF. The DNA for the CDR3 is TGTGCCAGCAGCGGCAGGTGGGCAGGGGGCTTCGGCACTGAAGCTTTCTTT.

The chain links TRBV6-5 to TRBJ1-3; 9 bases line up with TRBD1. V shed 6 bases, J shed 1 base, and the junction held 4 bases outside the gene matches. Germline loops: CDR1 MNHEY, CDR2 SVGAGI. The CDR3 has 15 residues. The CDR3 is CASRRDRVSGNTIYF. The CDR3 DNA is TGTGCCAGCAGAAGGGACAGGGTATCTGGAAACACCATATATTTT.

The chain combines TRBV28 with TRBJ1-4, with 7 bases aligning to TRBD1. V was clipped by 7 bases and J by 3 bases; unmatched bases: 5. This CDR3 spans 14 amino acids. Germline loops: CDR1 MDHEN, CDR2 SYDVKM. CDR3 nucleotide sequence: TGTGCCAGCACGACAGGGACGTCTAATGAAAAACTGTTTTTT. This translates into CASTTGTSNEKLFF.

This rearrangement joins TRBV10-3 to TRBJ1-6; 8 bases are shared with TRBD1. Trimming took 2 bases from V and 10 from J; bases not matched to a gene: 7. CDR3 length: 15 residues. CDR1 and CDR2 from the germline V gene are ENHRY and SYGVKD. The DNA of the CDR3 is TGTGCCATCAGTGAGGACGACAGGGGAAGATCACCCCTCCACTTT. Translated: CAISEDDRGRSPLHF.

This clone was picked up one time. The V call is TRBV3-1 (or the pseudogene TRBV3-2), the J call TRBJ2-1; TRBD2 agrees at 7 bases. Germline-derived CDR1 and CDR2 are LGHDT and YNNKEL (reference sequence). The CDR3 spans 15 residues. V lost 0 bases to trimming and J lost 2 bases; unmatched junction nucleotides: 1. The CDR3 sequence is CASSQESGAYNEQFF. DNA of the CDR3: TGTGCCAGCAGCCAAGAGAGCGGGGCCTACAATGAGCAGTTCTTC.

This chain links TRBV19 with TRBJ1-2; D perhaps matches TRBD1 (5 bases). The CDR3 runs 13 residues. With 7 bases removed from V and 6 bases from J, the gap between germline ends came to 15 bases. Per the germline V gene, CDR1 is LNHDA and CDR2 is SQIVND (reference sequence). The CDR3 DNA is TGTGCCAGTAAGGACAAGGGTTTTAATGGCTACACCTTC. Translated: CASKDKGFNGYTF.

CDR3 loop: CASSPDRTEAFF. The CDR3 DNA follows: TGTGCCAGCAGCCCGGACAGGACTGAAGCTTTCTTT. The gene calls are TRBV7-9 and TRBJ1-1; 7 nucleotides agree with TRBD1. V lost 5 bases, J lost 5 bases, and 2 bases stayed unmatched. Germline V gives CDR1 SEHNR, CDR2 FQNEAQ (reference sequence). The CDR3 spans 12 residues.

The rearrangement uses TRBV24-1 and TRBJ2-3, with TRBD2 identical over 8 bases. CDR3 length: 16 residues. CDR1 and CDR2 from the germline V gene are KGHDR and SFDVKD. V was clipped by 4 bases and J by 1 base; unmatched bases: 6. CDR3 sequence reads: CATSDASGGGTDTQYF. CDR3 nucleotides: TGTGCCACCAGTGACGCGAGCGGGGGCGGCACAGATACGCAGTATTTT.

The CDR3 reads CASSSAGVLGYGYTF. CDR3 nucleotides: TGTGCCAGCAGCTCGGCAGGGGTACTAGGCTATGGCTACACCTTC. This chain uses TRBV7-6 with TRBJ1-2, with D perhaps matching TRBD1 (6 bases). Trimming shortened V by 4 bases and J by 4 bases, and 16 bases separated the two germline ends. CDR1 is SGHVS and CDR2 is FNYEAQ in the germline V gene. This CDR3 comprises 15 residues.

This chain links TRBV18 with TRBJ1-3, with a possible D match to TRBD1 (6 bases). Germline V gene sequence: CDR1 KGHSH, CDR2 LQKENI. CDR3 size: 15 residues. Trimming shortened V by 6 bases and J by 0 bases, and 12 bases separated the two germline ends. The chain's CDR3 is CASSPRGRSGNTIYF. CDR3 nucleotides: TGTGCCAGCTCTCCCAGGGGCCGCTCTGGAAACACCATATATTTT.

J is TRBJ2-2 and V is TRBV9; TRBD2 agrees at 9 bases. The CDR3 covers 15 residues. V shed 0 bases, J shed 5 bases, and the junction held 2 bases outside the gene matches. Germline loops: CDR1 SGDLS, CDR2 YYNGEE. CDR3 residues: CASSVVTSGTGELFF. The CDR3 DNA is TGTGCCAGCAGCGTAGTCACTAGCGGGACCGGGGAGCTGTTTTTT.

This chain joins TRBV7-3 and TRBJ2-2, with D maybe TRBD1 (6 bases). V lost 6 bases to trimming and J lost 0 bases, with 8 bases between them. Germline values: CDR1 SGHTA, CDR2 FQGTGA. This CDR3 region has 14 residues. The CDR3 here is CASSTGPNTGELFF. The CDR3 nucleotides read TGTGCCAGCAGTACAGGGCCGAACACCGGGGAGCTGTTTTTT.

Only one count was recorded for this clone. The V and J genes are TRBV7-6 and TRBJ2-1; 9 positions agree with TRBD1. The CDR3 is 17 residues long. Germline CDR1 SGHVS, CDR2 FNYEAQ. The V segment lost 5 bases and the J segment 2 bases; nucleotides outside the gene matches: 10. The CDR3 DNA is TGTGCCAGCAGCCCTGTTCTTCGGGACAGGGCCTACAATGAGCAGTTCTTC. Encoded protein: CASSPVLRDRAYNEQFF.

The rearrangement links TRBV4-2 to TRBJ2-7; D is perhaps TRBD1 (5 bases). Germline CDR1 and CDR2: LGHNA and YNFKEQ. The CDR3 consists of 17 residues. With 1 base removed from V and 4 bases from J, the gap between germline ends came to 20 bases. The CDR3 DNA is TGTGCCAGCAGCCAAGTAAATCATGGCAGGGTTCCTTACGAGCAGTACTTC. Translated: CASSQVNHGRVPYEQYF.

The count of this clone is one. This chain links TRBV30 with TRBJ1-1; D is uncertain. V was shortened by 2 bases and J by 1 base, with 14 bases between the two germline ends. In germline, CDR1 is GTSNPN, CDR2 SVGIG (reference sequence). This CDR3 region has 15 residues. DNA for the CDR3: TGTGCCTGGAGTTCGGGAACGCGGGGGAACACTGAAGCTTTCTTT. This gives the protein CAWSSGTRGNTEAFF.

The chain employs TRBV5-1 and TRBJ2-7; 12 nucleotides agree with TRBD2. The CDR3 covers 15 residues. The ends lost 4 bases at V and 0 bases at J; junction bases unmatched: 2. CDR1 is SGHRS, CDR2 YFSETQ, per germline. DNA of the CDR3: TGCGCCAGCAGCGGGACTAGCGGGCACTCCTACGAGCAGTACTTC. This codes for CASSGTSGHSYEQYF.

This chain links TRBV2 with TRBJ1-2; maybe TRBD1 (5 bases). The CDR3 spans 14 residues. Germline loops: CDR1 SNHLY, CDR2 FYNNEI. The V and J ends lost 6 bases and 4 bases respectively, with 15 bases between them. The CDR3 sequence: CASSVSDSSYGYTF. The CDR3 coding sequence is TGTGCCAGCAGCGTCAGCGACAGCAGCTATGGCTACACCTTC.

The chain is built from TRBV4-3 and TRBJ1-3, with 10 bases matching TRBD1. The CDR3 spans 13 residues. Germline CDR1 and CDR2: LGHNA and YSLEER. V shed 5 bases, J shed 8 bases, and the junction held 3 bases outside the gene matches. CDR3 loop: CASSGDRGDTIYF. In DNA, the CDR3 is TGCGCCAGCAGCGGGGACAGGGGAGACACCATATATTTT.